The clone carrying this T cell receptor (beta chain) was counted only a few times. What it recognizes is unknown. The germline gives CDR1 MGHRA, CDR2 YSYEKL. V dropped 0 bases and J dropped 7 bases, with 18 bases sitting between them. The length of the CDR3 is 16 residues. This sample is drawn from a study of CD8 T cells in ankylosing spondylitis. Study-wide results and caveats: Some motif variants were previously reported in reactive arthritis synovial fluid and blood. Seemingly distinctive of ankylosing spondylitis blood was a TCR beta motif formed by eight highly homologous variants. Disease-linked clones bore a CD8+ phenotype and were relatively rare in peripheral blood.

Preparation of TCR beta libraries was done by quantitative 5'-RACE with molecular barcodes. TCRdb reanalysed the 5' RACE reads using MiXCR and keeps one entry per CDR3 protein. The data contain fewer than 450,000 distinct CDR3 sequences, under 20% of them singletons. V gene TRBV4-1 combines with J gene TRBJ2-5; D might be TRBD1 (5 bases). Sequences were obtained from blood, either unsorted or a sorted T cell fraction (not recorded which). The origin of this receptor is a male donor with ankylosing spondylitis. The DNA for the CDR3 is TGCGCCAGCAGCCAAGACGACTCAGGGCCCCTTCGGACCCAGTACTTC. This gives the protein CASSQDDSGPLRTQYF.